The subject of this entry is one T cell receptor beta chain. Assay: immunoSEQ multiplex PCR; the TCRdb copy retains only in-frame clones and omits some. The table lists around 150,000 clones, under 80% of them singletons, with less than 5.5% in the top ten. The CDR3 is 14 residues long. The V end was cut by 0 bases, the J end by 2 bases, with 11 bases between. CDR1 and CDR2 (germline): GTSNPN, SVGIG (reference sequence). The entry originates in a study of blood T cell repertoires in COVID-19. Study details: Some COVID-19 samples were acute and others convalescent; all came from the United States, Italy and Spain. T cells, B-cell-depleted T cells, or PBMCs provided the cDNA or gDNA that served as material.

This TCR was recovered from a man in his 60s with acute or convalescent COVID-19. Source material: peripheral blood. The gene calls are TRBV30 and TRBJ2-7, with D possibly being TRBD1 (6 bases). CDR3 coding DNA: TGTGCCTGGAGTGTACAGGGCCTCCCCTACGAGCAGTACTTC. Translating it yields CAWSVQGLPYEQYF.